This TCR beta chain was sequenced for a study of cytomegalovirus exposure and HLA in healthy donors. As for this clone: Its antigen is still unknown.

The PCR ran on 60 Vbeta and 13 Jbeta primers. Assay used: immunoSEQ multiplex PCR; TCRdb lists only in-frame clones, some missing. The sample lists roughly 130,000 clones, roughly three quarters seen once, with about 0.97% in the top ten. Study-wide points: A later analysis linked a missense variant in DCLRE1C to the trimming of TCR beta V and J genes.

V shed 4 bases and J 4 bases; nucleotides not matched to a gene: 6. The CDR3 sequence is 13 residues long. CDR1 is SQVTM, CDR2 ANQGSEA, per germline. This chain connects TRBV29-1 to TRBJ2-7, with TRBD2 matching 8 bases. This receptor was identified in a man aged 18-30 years in good health and CMV-seronegative. The sequencing input was PBMCs. CDR3 sequence (DNA): TGCAGCGTTGCCCGGGGCGGGAGGTACGAGCAGTACTTC. As protein: CSVARGGRYEQYF.